This T cell receptor beta chain emerged from a study of blood T cell repertoires in COVID-19. For the study at large: Spain, Italy and the United States supplied samples that represented acute and convalescent COVID-19. From T cells, B-cell-depleted T cells, or PBMCs came the material, which was cDNA or gDNA.

Authors' processing steps: Estimated nucleated cell counts came from reference gene primer amplification. Method: immunoSEQ multiplex PCR; TCRdb's copy keeps in-frame clones and lacks some. That table furnishes V, J and clone size, whereas the DNA furnished D and trimming. The sample consists of roughly 55,000 clones, around 79% of them appearing once. Unmatched junction bases numbered 8, after V lost 5 bases and J lost 8 bases. The CDR3 is 15 amino acids. The germline V gene has CDR1 MDHEN and CDR2 SYDVKM. This sequence originates from a man in his fifties or sixties with acute or convalescent COVID-19. The sample comprised peripheral blood. This chain links TRBV28 with TRBJ1-4; 10 bases are shared with TRBD1. Here the CDR3 reads CASSPRTGGIEKLFF. CDR3 DNA: TGTGCCAGCAGTCCCCGGACAGGGGGTATAGAAAAACTGTTTTTT.